These T cell receptor beta chains were read from a single sample in a study of blood T cell repertoires in COVID-19. The data were produced by immunoSEQ multiplex PCR, yet TCRdb's version contains in-frame clones alone and is incomplete. Here the sample spans 100,000 to 120,000 clones, roughly 85% being singletons. The sequenced sample consisted of peripheral blood. These receptors were taken from a man aged 50 to 59 with acute or convalescent COVID-19. CDR3s include the opening cysteine and the closing phenylalanine or tryptophan. Fields, in order: D gene, J gene, clone size, V gene, CDR3 protein, CDR3 DNA. A D gene is named only where the DNA matches it firmly. Clone size, where shown, is once, few, many, or a class for clones that have expanded.

D gene: TRBD2
J gene: TRBJ2-1
clone size: once
V gene: TRBV4-1
CDR3 protein: CASSQERLAGGQVIEQFF
CDR3 DNA: TGCGCCAGCAGCCAAGAGAGACTAGCGGGAGGGCAAGTGATTGAGCAGTTCTTC

D gene: .
J gene: TRBJ1-6
clone size: .
V gene: TRBV6-5
CDR3 protein: CASSSGLLNSPLHF
CDR3 DNA: TGTGCCAGCAGCTCTGGACTTTTAAATTCACCCCTCCACTTT

D gene: .
J gene: TRBJ2-3
clone size: .
V gene: TRBV10-2
CDR3 protein: CASSDSREGTDTQYF
CDR3 DNA: TGCGCCAGCAGTGATTCCAGGGAGGGCACAGATACGCAGTATTTT

D gene: .
J gene: TRBJ1-2
clone size: once
V gene: TRBV3-1/TRBV3-2
CDR3 protein: CASSPQGNSNYGYTF
CDR3 DNA: TGTGCCAGCAGCCCACAGGGAAACTCTAACTATGGCTACACCTTC

D gene: TRBD2
J gene: TRBJ2-7
clone size: once
V gene: TRBV28
CDR3 protein: CAGSAGVNYEQYF
CDR3 DNA: TGTGCTGGGTCAGCGGGAGTAAACTACGAGCAGTACTTC

D gene: TRBD2
J gene: TRBJ2-3
clone size: .
V gene: TRBV7-3
CDR3 protein: CASSRLADTQYF
CDR3 DNA: TGTGCCAGCAGCCGACTAGCGGATACGCAGTATTTT

D gene: TRBD2
J gene: TRBJ2-5
clone size: .
V gene: TRBV19
CDR3 protein: CASSSSGGRKETQYF
CDR3 DNA: TGTGCCAGTAGCTCTAGCGGGGGCCGAAAAGAGACCCAGTACTTC

D gene: .
J gene: TRBJ1-6
clone size: .
V gene: TRBV5-1
CDR3 protein: CASSLETGGTLHF
CDR3 DNA: TGCGCCAGCAGCTTGGAGACGGGTGGCACCCTCCACTTT

D gene: .
J gene: TRBJ2-7
clone size: .
V gene: TRBV6-5
CDR3 protein: CASSRQGSSHEQYF
CDR3 DNA: TGTGCCAGCTCGCGGCAGGGGTCTTCCCACGAGCAGTACTTC

D gene: TRBD1
J gene: TRBJ1-4
clone size: .
V gene: TRBV7-2
CDR3 protein: CASRGRDRASATNEKLFF
CDR3 DNA: TGTGCCAGCAGGGGACGGGACAGGGCTTCGGCAACTAATGAAAAACTGTTTTTT

D gene: .
J gene: TRBJ1-1
clone size: .
V gene: TRBV7-6
CDR3 protein: CASSLVSGENEAFF
CDR3 DNA: TGTGCCAGCAGCTTAGTCTCCGGAGAGAACGAAGCTTTCTTT

D gene: TRBD2
J gene: TRBJ2-5
clone size: .
V gene: TRBV2
CDR3 protein: CASSEQVHRGGTQYF
CDR3 DNA: TGTGCCAGCAGCGAGCAAGTTCACCGCGGGGGGACCCAGTACTTC

D gene: .
J gene: TRBJ1-5
clone size: .
V gene: TRBV5-1
CDR3 protein: CASSLDVGGNQPQHF
CDR3 DNA: TGCGCCAGCAGCTTGGATGTAGGAGGCAATCAGCCCCAGCATTTT

D gene: .
J gene: TRBJ2-7
clone size: .
V gene: TRBV7-7
CDR3 protein: CASSLFAGSPYEQYF
CDR3 DNA: TGTGCTAGCAGCTTATTCGCCGGGAGTCCCTACGAGCAGTACTTC

D gene: TRBD1
J gene: TRBJ2-7
clone size: .
V gene: TRBV10-3
CDR3 protein: CAISDGQGYHF
CDR3 DNA: TGTGCCATCAGTGACGGACAGGGTTATCACTTC

D gene: .
J gene: TRBJ1-2
clone size: .
V gene: TRBV28
CDR3 protein: CASTLGGGNYGYTF
CDR3 DNA: TGTGCCAGCACCCTTGGGGGGGGAAACTATGGCTACACCTTC

D gene: .
J gene: TRBJ1-1
clone size: .
V gene: TRBV7-9
CDR3 protein: CASSPMMSTEAFF
CDR3 DNA: TGTGCCAGCAGCCCGATGATGAGCACTGAAGCTTTCTTT

D gene: .
J gene: TRBJ1-3
clone size: .
V gene: TRBV5-1
CDR3 protein: CASSLGSSGSGNTIYF
CDR3 DNA: TGCGCCAGCAGCTTGGGGTCGAGTGGCTCTGGAAACACCATATATTTT

D gene: .
J gene: TRBJ2-7
clone size: once
V gene: TRBV29-1
CDR3 protein: CSVEDQGRYEQYF
CDR3 DNA: TGCAGCGTTGAAGATCAGGGAAGGTACGAGCAGTACTTC

D gene: TRBD1
J gene: TRBJ1-2
clone size: .
V gene: TRBV27
CDR3 protein: CASSWDSHNYGYTF
CDR3 DNA: TGTGCCAGCAGCTGGGACAGCCATAACTATGGCTACACCTTC

D gene: TRBD1
J gene: TRBJ2-3
clone size: .
V gene: TRBV11-3
CDR3 protein: CASSYKQGAYLDTQYF
CDR3 DNA: TGTGCCAGCAGCTACAAACAGGGGGCCTATCTAGATACGCAGTATTTT

D gene: TRBD2
J gene: TRBJ2-7
clone size: .
V gene: TRBV7-9
CDR3 protein: CASSPLSGSEQYF
CDR3 DNA: TGTGCCAGCAGCCCCCTTAGCGGGAGCGAGCAGTACTTC

D gene: TRBD2
J gene: TRBJ2-7
clone size: .
V gene: TRBV27
CDR3 protein: CASSSLAGGPYEQYF
CDR3 DNA: TGTGCCAGCAGTTCCCTAGCGGGAGGGCCTTACGAGCAGTACTTC

D gene: .
J gene: TRBJ2-3
clone size: .
V gene: TRBV9
CDR3 protein: CASSVDVEDTQYF
CDR3 DNA: TGTGCCAGCAGCGTAGATGTTGAGGATACGCAGTATTTT

D gene: TRBD1
J gene: TRBJ2-5
clone size: once
V gene: TRBV11-3
CDR3 protein: CASSLGDRVETQYF
CDR3 DNA: TGTGCCAGCAGCTTAGGGGACAGGGTAGAGACCCAGTACTTC

D gene: .
J gene: TRBJ2-3
clone size: .
V gene: TRBV29-1
CDR3 protein: CSGSGNTDTQYF
CDR3 DNA: TGCAGCGGGTCGGGGAACACAGATACGCAGTATTTT

D gene: TRBD1
J gene: TRBJ1-2
clone size: .
V gene: TRBV7-3
CDR3 protein: CASSPGTGGNYGYTF
CDR3 DNA: TGTGCCAGCAGCCCCGGGACAGGGGGAAACTATGGCTACACCTTC

D gene: .
J gene: TRBJ2-5
clone size: .
V gene: TRBV4-1
CDR3 protein: CASSLRSDRQDETQYF
CDR3 DNA: TGCGCCAGCAGCCTGAGATCTGACAGGCAGGACGAGACCCAGTACTTC

D gene: .
J gene: TRBJ2-7
clone size: .
V gene: TRBV7-9
CDR3 protein: CASSFQQGPYEQYF
CDR3 DNA: TGTGCCAGCAGCTTTCAACAGGGTCCCTACGAGCAGTACTTC

D gene: TRBD1
J gene: TRBJ2-7
clone size: .
V gene: TRBV27
CDR3 protein: CASSWTGTSEQYF
CDR3 DNA: TGTGCCAGCTCATGGACAGGGACGTCCGAGCAGTACTTC

D gene: .
J gene: TRBJ1-3
clone size: once
V gene: TRBV6-5
CDR3 protein: CASSYSPGSSGNTIYF
CDR3 DNA: TGTGCCAGCAGTTACTCCCCAGGCAGCTCTGGAAACACCATATATTTT

D gene: .
J gene: TRBJ2-3
clone size: .
V gene: TRBV4-2
CDR3 protein: CASSQEYLTDTQYF
CDR3 DNA: TGTGCCAGCAGCCAAGAATACTTGACAGATACGCAGTATTTT

D gene: .
J gene: TRBJ1-5
clone size: .
V gene: TRBV6-1
CDR3 protein: CASSERGNQPQHF
CDR3 DNA: TGTGCCAGCAGTGAAAGAGGCAATCAGCCCCAGCATTTT

D gene: TRBD1
J gene: TRBJ1-4
clone size: .
V gene: TRBV11-2
CDR3 protein: CASSLGTGEEKLFF
CDR3 DNA: TGTGCCAGCAGCTTGGGGACAGGGGAAGAAAAACTGTTTTTT

D gene: TRBD2
J gene: TRBJ2-7
clone size: .
V gene: TRBV7-2
CDR3 protein: CASSLITGGWNEQYF
CDR3 DNA: TGTGCCAGCAGCTTAATAACGGGAGGGTGGAACGAGCAGTACTTC

D gene: TRBD2
J gene: TRBJ2-5
clone size: .
V gene: TRBV5-1
CDR3 protein: CASRSAGGQETQYF
CDR3 DNA: TGCGCCAGCAGGTCGGCGGGGGGCCAGGAGACCCAGTACTTC

D gene: TRBD2
J gene: TRBJ2-3
clone size: few
V gene: TRBV4-2
CDR3 protein: CASSQGPGLAGDTQYF
CDR3 DNA: TGTGCCAGCAGCCAAGGGCCGGGACTAGCGGGAGATACGCAGTATTTT

D gene: .
J gene: TRBJ2-3
clone size: .
V gene: TRBV7-8
CDR3 protein: CASSYGASGTDTQYF
CDR3 DNA: TGTGCCAGCAGTTACGGGGCTAGCGGCACAGATACGCAGTATTTT

D gene: TRBD1
J gene: TRBJ1-1
clone size: .
V gene: TRBV9
CDR3 protein: CASSVHDRGFNTEAFF
CDR3 DNA: TGTGCCAGCAGCGTACATGACAGGGGCTTCAACACTGAAGCTTTCTTT

D gene: TRBD1
J gene: TRBJ2-5
clone size: .
V gene: TRBV7-9
CDR3 protein: CASSGQGLGETQYF
CDR3 DNA: TGTGCCAGCAGCGGACAGGGGTTGGGAGAGACCCAGTACTTC

D gene: TRBD2
J gene: TRBJ2-3
clone size: .
V gene: TRBV13
CDR3 protein: CASSSPSGRARTDTQYF
CDR3 DNA: TGTGCCAGCAGCTCTCCCAGCGGGAGGGCCCGCACAGATACGCAGTATTTT

D gene: .
J gene: TRBJ2-1
clone size: few
V gene: TRBV5-1
CDR3 protein: CASSPGLYNEQFF
CDR3 DNA: TGCGCCAGCAGCCCGGGACTGTACAATGAGCAGTTCTTC